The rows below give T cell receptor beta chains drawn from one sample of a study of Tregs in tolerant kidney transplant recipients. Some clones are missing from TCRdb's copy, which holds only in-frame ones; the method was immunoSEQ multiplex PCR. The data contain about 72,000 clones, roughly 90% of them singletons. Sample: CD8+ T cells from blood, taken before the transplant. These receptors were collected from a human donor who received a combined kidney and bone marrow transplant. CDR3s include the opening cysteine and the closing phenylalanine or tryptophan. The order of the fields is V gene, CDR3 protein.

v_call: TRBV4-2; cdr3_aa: CASSPRPHGTDTQYF
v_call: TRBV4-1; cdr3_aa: CASSQDLVGSDTQYF
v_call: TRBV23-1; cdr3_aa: CASSREGKSYEQYF
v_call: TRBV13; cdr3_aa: CASSSRFVSTDTQYF
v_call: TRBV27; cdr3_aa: CASSLLGTVGEQYF
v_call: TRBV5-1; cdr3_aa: CASSVGLTSASYEQYF
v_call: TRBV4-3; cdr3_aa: CASSLDQGAQPQHF
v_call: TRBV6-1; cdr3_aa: CASSEGQGSNQPQHF
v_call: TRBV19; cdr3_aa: CASQGNPSYNEQFF
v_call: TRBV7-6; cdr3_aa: CASSLVPLGGGLFEQYF
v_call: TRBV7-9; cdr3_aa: CASREQGINEQFF
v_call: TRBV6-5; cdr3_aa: CASSYSAGGVTDTQYF
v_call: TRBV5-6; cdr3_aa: CASSFGTGFSEGVF
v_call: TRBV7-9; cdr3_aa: CASSLAWGFYEQYF
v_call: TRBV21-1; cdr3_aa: CASSPGKYNYGYTF
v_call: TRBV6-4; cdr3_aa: CASSRTGEDTGELFF
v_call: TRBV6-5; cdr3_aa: CASSPPGQGGGYTF
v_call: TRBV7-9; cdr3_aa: CASSPGAGTDTQYF
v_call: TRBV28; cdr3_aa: CASSSPRRTEETQYF
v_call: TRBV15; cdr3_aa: CATSTRGQGDGYTF
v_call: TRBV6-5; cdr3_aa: CASSYRDRDGYTF
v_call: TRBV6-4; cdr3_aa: CASSDRAGELFF
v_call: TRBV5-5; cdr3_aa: CASSLVGHRGLAEYNEQFF
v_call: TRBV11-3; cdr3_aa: CASSLGRAGVDEQFF
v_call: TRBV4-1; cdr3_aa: CASSPAAGGTLYEQYF
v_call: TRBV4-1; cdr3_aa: CASSPGTGANEQFF
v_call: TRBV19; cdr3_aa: CASKRGEQYF
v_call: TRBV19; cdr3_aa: CASAPAGDTDTQYF
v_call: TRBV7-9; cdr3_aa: CASSHDRNFYSGNTIYF
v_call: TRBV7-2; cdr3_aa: CASSLNGGDSYEQYF
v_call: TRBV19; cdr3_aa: CASSIGTRGDQPQHF
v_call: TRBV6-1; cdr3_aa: CAGGTGTTYEQYF
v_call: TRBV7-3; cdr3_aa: CASSSPKRHPKNSPLHF
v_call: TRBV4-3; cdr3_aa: CASSQDPAGGNNEQFF
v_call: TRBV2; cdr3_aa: CASRLDRNYYNEQFF
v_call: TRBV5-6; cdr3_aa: CASSLIRGELFF
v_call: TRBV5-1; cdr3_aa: CASSLGETGMTPLHF
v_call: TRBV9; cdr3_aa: CASSVEGQGITF
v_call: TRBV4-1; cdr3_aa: CASSQGGSGDVGADTQYF
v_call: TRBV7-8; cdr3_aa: CASSLEREGIHNEQFF
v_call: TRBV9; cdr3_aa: CASSPQGSETQYF
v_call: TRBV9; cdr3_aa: CASSSTGSYNSPLHF
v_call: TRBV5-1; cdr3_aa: CASSSPSGRLSGDTQYF
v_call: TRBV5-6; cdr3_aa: CASSFSLQGLYEQYF
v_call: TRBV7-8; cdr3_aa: CASSRELGQGAWYGYTF
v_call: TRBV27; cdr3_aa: CASSLSSGGANVLTF
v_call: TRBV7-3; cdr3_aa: CASSENPSRGTYEQFF
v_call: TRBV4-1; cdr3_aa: CASSQQGNMAYNEQFF